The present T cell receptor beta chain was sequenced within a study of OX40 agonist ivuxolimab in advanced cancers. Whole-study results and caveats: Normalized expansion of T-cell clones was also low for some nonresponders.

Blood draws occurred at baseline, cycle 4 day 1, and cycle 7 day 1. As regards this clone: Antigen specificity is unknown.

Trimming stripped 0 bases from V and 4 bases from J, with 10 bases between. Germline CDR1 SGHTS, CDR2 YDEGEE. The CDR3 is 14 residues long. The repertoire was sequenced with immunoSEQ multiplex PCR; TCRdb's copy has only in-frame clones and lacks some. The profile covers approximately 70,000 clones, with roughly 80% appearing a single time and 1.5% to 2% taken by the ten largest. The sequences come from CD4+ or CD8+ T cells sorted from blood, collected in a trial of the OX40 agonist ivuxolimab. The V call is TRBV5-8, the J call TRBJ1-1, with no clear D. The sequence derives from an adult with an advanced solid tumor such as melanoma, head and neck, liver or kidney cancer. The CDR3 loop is CASSLGPATTEAFF. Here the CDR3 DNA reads TGTGCCAGCAGCTTGGGCCCTGCGACCACTGAAGCTTTCTTT.